The entry below describes one TCR beta chain. Assay used: immunoSEQ multiplex PCR; TCRdb lists only in-frame clones, some missing. The repertoire holds tens of thousands of clones, 95% to 97% seen once, with under 0.3% in the top ten. The data originate from a study of technical replicates of blood from a handful of donors. This CDR3 spans 12 amino acids. Germline lookup yields CDR1 SEHNR and CDR2 FQNEAQ (reference sequence). The V end lost 5 bases, the J end lost 6 bases, and 7 bases lay between the germline ends. This TCR was sampled from a human donor in good health. The sequenced sample consisted of T cells isolated from PBMCs. The chain links TRBV7-9 to TRBJ2-2; no reliable D call. CDR3 sequence (DNA): TGTGCCAGCAGCCCCATTTCCGGGGAGCTGTTTTTT. This codes for CASSPISGELFF.